The 23 T cell receptor beta chains given below trace back to one sample, sequenced in a study of T cells in Graves' hyperthyroidism and ophthalmopathy. TCR beta CDR3 regions were amplified from RNA. RT-PCR in the first round (using the HTBI primer set) targeted the TCR CDR3. TCRdb independently ran MiXCR on the multiplex PCR reads; one entry per CDR3 protein. The top ten hold approximately 32% of the sample, which has nearly 250,000 distinct CDR3 sequences, approximately 25% seen once. The specimen was blood. All receptors come from a woman in her forties with Graves' ophthalmopathy.

This clonotype has at least ten counts. This sequence joins TRBV7-2 and TRBJ2-5, with D perhaps TRBD2 (7 bases). Germline CDR1 is SGHTA and CDR2 is FQGNSA. Trimming shortened V by 4 bases and J by 2 bases, and 14 bases separated the two germline ends. The CDR3 contains 15 residues. The CDR3 nucleotides read TGTGCCAGCAGCTCCTCGGGGGGCTGGCAAGAGACCCAGTACTTC. It yields the protein CASSSSGGWQETQYF. The full variable domain, in which reference TRBV7-2 and TRBJ2-5 provide the parts outside the CDR3, is GAGVSQSPSNKVTEKGKDVELRCDPISGHTALYWYRQSLGQGLEFLIYFQGNSAPDKSGLPSDRFSAERTGGSVSTLTIQRTQQEDSAVYLCASSSSGGWQETQYFGPGTRLLVL.

This clonotype was detected only once. The rearrangement links TRBV12-3 or TRBV12-4 to TRBJ2-5; 7 nucleotides match TRBD1. The ends lost 5 bases at V and 5 bases at J; junction bases unmatched: 5. The CDR3 contains 13 residues. CDR3 DNA: TGTGCCAGCAGTACGACAGGGCCGGAGACCCAGTACTTC. Amino acids: CASSTTGPETQYF.

This clonotype was counted many times. The rearrangement joins TRBV5-4 to TRBJ1-1; 7 bases line up with TRBD1. This CDR3 has 15 residues. CDR1 SGHNT and CDR2 YYREEE come from the germline V gene (reference sequence). Trimming took 6 bases from V and 5 from J; bases not matched to a gene: 13. The CDR3: CASNDRTGVVTEAFF. In nucleotides, the CDR3 is TGTGCCAGCAACGATCGAACAGGGGTGGTAACTGAAGCTTTCTTT.

The chain combines TRBV19 with TRBJ1-1; a possible D gene is TRBD1 (6 bases). CDR1 and CDR2 from the germline V gene are LNHDA and SQIVND (reference sequence). The CDR3 spans 15 residues. Trimming removed 4 bases at V and 0 bases at J, with 12 bases between. Written as DNA, the CDR3 is TGTGCCAGTAGTACAAACTGGGGGCTGAACACTGAAGCTTTCTTT. Translating it yields CASSTNWGLNTEAFF. The entire variable domain, with the rest obtained from reference TRBV19 and TRBJ1-1, is as follows: DGGITQSPKYLFRKEGQNVTLSCEQNLNHDAMYWYRQDPGQGLRLIYYSQIVNDFQKGDIAEGYSVSREKKESFPLTVTSAQKNPTAFYLCASSTNWGLNTEAFFGQGTRLTVV.

This chain uses TRBV28 with TRBJ2-7; tentatively, D is TRBD2 (5 bases). The CDR3 contains 14 residues. From germline, CDR1 is MDHEN and CDR2 SYDVKM. Between the trimmed V and J ends, which lost 3 bases and 2 bases, there was a span of 11 bases. CDR3 DNA sequence: TGTGCCAGCAGTTTCCCGGGGAGTACCTACGAGCAGTACTTC. It encodes CASSFPGSTYEQYF.

Ten or more counts support this clonotype. The chain couples TRBV5-1 to TRBJ2-7; D remains unclear. The CDR3 has 14 residues. V shed 2 bases and J shed 2 bases, with 11 bases lying between them. Germline V gives CDR1 SGHRS, CDR2 YFSETQ. CDR3 DNA sequence: TGCGCCAGCAGCTTTAGCAGTCGGGCCTACGAGCAGTACTTC. It encodes CASSFSSRAYEQYF.

This clonotype was recorded at least ten times. This chain joins TRBV20-1 and TRBJ2-7; the D gene is possibly TRBD1 (5 bases). This CDR3 region has 11 residues. In germline, CDR1 is DFQATT, CDR2 SNEGSKA (reference sequence). Deletions cut 3 bases from V and 2 bases from J, with 5 bases between. The CDR3 spells CSARDTYEQYF. CDR3 DNA: TGCAGTGCTAGGGACACCTACGAGCAGTACTTC.

The chain couples TRBV7-2 to TRBJ1-2; the D gene is possibly TRBD1 (5 bases). The CDR3 runs 14 residues. The V gene lost 0 bases and the J gene lost 4 bases, with 9 bases spanning the gap. CDR1 is SGHTA and CDR2 is FQGNSA in the germline V gene. CDR3 nucleotides: TGTGCCAGCAGCTTAGCACAGGTCCCCTATGGCTACACCTTC. It translates to CASSLAQVPYGYTF.

This clonotype was seen only a few times. This sequence joins TRBV10-1 and TRBJ2-5; 9 bases line up with TRBD1. The CDR3 is made up of 14 amino acids. The germline V gene encodes CDR1 WNHNN and CDR2 SYGVQD (reference sequence). Trimming took 4 bases from V and 5 from J; bases not matched to a gene: 5. In DNA, the CDR3 is TGCGCCAGCAGTGTAGGGACAGGGAAGGAGACCCAGTACTTC. It specifies CASSVGTGKETQYF.

This clonotype was counted at least ten times. The genes are TRBV29-1 and TRBJ2-7; 10 positions match TRBD1. This CDR3 contains 13 residues. Germline V gene lookup returns CDR1 SQVTM and CDR2 ANQGSEA. The junction had 6 bases not matched to a gene; V was cut back by 6 bases and J by 4 bases. The CDR3 DNA is TGCAGCGTCTGGGACAGGGGAACATACGAGCAGTACTTC. Its translation is CSVWDRGTYEQYF.

The genes are TRBV12-3 or TRBV12-4 and TRBJ1-5; D ambiguous. CDR3 length: 16 amino acids. V was trimmed by 5 bases and J by 4 bases, leaving 18 bases between them. The CDR3 spells CASSPLYPGGNQPQHF. As DNA, the CDR3 is TGTGCCAGCAGTCCCCTTTATCCAGGAGGGAATCAGCCCCAGCATTTT.

This clonotype appeared many times. The V gene is TRBV6-2 or TRBV6-3, the J gene TRBJ1-5; TRBD1 agrees at 7 bases. Trimming removed 2 bases from V and 2 bases from J; junction bases left unmatched: 9. Germline CDR1 and CDR2: MNHEY and SVGEGT. The CDR3 has 17 amino acids. The CDR3 coding sequence is TGTGCCAGCAGTTACGCATACAGGGGAGTTCGCAATCAGCCCCAGCATTTT. Translated, it gives CASSYAYRGVRNQPQHF.

The chain joins TRBV7-2 to TRBJ2-7; TRBD1 might be the D (6 bases). With 6 bases removed from V and 2 bases from J, the gap between germline ends came to 17 bases. CDR3 length equals 15 residues. Looked up from germline, CDR1 is SGHTA and CDR2 is FQGNSA. The CDR3, as DNA: TGTGCCAGCAGGTTTAGGGCAGGGGACCCCTACGAGCAGTACTTC. It is translated as CASRFRAGDPYEQYF.

The rearrangement links TRBV7-2 to TRBJ2-7; 8 bases align to TRBD1. The junction had 9 bases not matched to a gene; V was cut back by 8 bases and J by 3 bases. Germline-derived CDR1 and CDR2 are SGHTA and FQGNSA. CDR3 length equals 14 residues. In DNA form, the CDR3 reads TGTGCCAGCCGATCTAGGGACAGGTTCTACGAGCAGTACTTC. Protein: CASRSRDRFYEQYF.

This clonotype was seen many times. The CDR3 protein is CSASNRGTFGEGYTF. CDR3 nucleotides: TGCAGTGCTAGTAACAGGGGCACTTTTGGGGAGGGCTACACCTTC. V and J are TRBV20-1 and TRBJ1-2; 7 nucleotides match TRBD1. Germline trimming cut 3 bases from V and 8 bases from J; bases unmatched to any gene: 15. This CDR3 region has 15 residues. CDR1 is DFQATT, CDR2 SNEGSKA, per germline (reference sequence).

The rearrangement links TRBV9 to TRBJ2-7, with a possible D match to TRBD1 (6 bases). Germline V gene data show CDR1 as SGDLS and CDR2 as YYNGEE. The CDR3 runs to 14 residues. V was pared by 0 bases and J by 4 bases, with 11 bases between. CDR3 nucleotides: TGTGCCAGCAGCGTAGATGGGGGCGGGTACGAGCAGTACTTC. Translated: CASSVDGGGYEQYF.

This clonotype was seen at least ten times. V usage is TRBV30 and J usage is TRBJ1-2; weak D call: TRBD1 (6 bases). Trimming removed 3 bases at V and 5 bases at J, with 10 bases between. Germline assignment: CDR1 GTSNPN and CDR2 SVGIG (reference sequence). CDR3 length: 12 residues. CDR3 residues: CAWRGGAYGYTF. CDR3 bases: TGTGCCTGGAGAGGGGGGGCGTATGGCTACACCTTC. The full variable domain, in which reference TRBV30 and TRBJ1-2 provide the parts outside the CDR3, is SQTIHQWPATLVQPVGSPLSLECTVEGTSNPNLYWYRQAAGRGLQLLFYSVGIGQISSEVPQNLSASRPQDRQFILSSKKLLLSDSGFYLCAWRGGAYGYTFGSGTRLTVV.

This clonotype was recorded many times. V is TRBV27 and J is TRBJ2-5, with D unresolved. This CDR3 is 14 amino acids long. Germline V lookup: CDR1 MNHEY, CDR2 SMNVEV (reference sequence). V lost 5 bases to trimming and J lost 3 bases, with 13 bases between them. The CDR3 DNA follows: TGTGCCAGCAGTCCCCGGAGTGGGGAAGAGACCCAGTACTTC. This gives the protein CASSPRSGEETQYF.

CDR3 in DNA: TGTGCCAGCAGTCGCCGACAGGGCTTGTTCTATGGCTACACCTTC. Translated, it gives CASSRRQGLFYGYTF. The J gene is TRBJ1-2, the V gene TRBV12-3 or TRBV12-4; 7 bases agree with TRBD1. The CDR3 extends over 15 amino acids. The J segment lost 4 bases and the V segment lost 5 bases, leaving 10 bases of the junction unmatched.

This clonotype appeared many times. The chain employs TRBV28 and TRBJ1-5, with a tentative D call TRBD1 (5 bases). CDR3 length: 14 residues. Per germline, CDR1 MDHEN and CDR2 SYDVKM. Trimming took off 5 bases at V and 6 bases at J, with 14 bases between the two ends. The CDR3 nucleotides read TGTGCCAGCAGTCCTCACGAGGGGTTTCAGCCCCAGCATTTT. It encodes CASSPHEGFQPQHF.

Ten or more counts support this clonotype. The V gene is TRBV7-3, the J gene TRBJ2-5; the D gene is possibly TRBD2 (5 bases). Germline assignment: CDR1 SGHTA and CDR2 FQGTGA. The CDR3 extends over 13 amino acids. Between the trimmed V and J ends, which lost 5 bases and 5 bases, there was a span of 12 bases. The CDR3, as DNA: TGTGCCAGCAGCCGGGAAGATGGGGAGACCCAGTACTTC. Its translation: CASSREDGETQYF.

This clonotype was found many times. V is TRBV5-1 and J is TRBJ1-1; possibly TRBD1 for D (6 bases). The V gene's germline CDR1 is SGHRS and CDR2 YFSETQ. The CDR3 has 14 amino acids. Between the trimmed V and J ends, which lost 4 bases and 3 bases, there was a span of 13 bases. CDR3 region: CASSIDGGDTEAFF. The CDR3 DNA is TGCGCCAGCAGCATAGACGGGGGCGACACTGAAGCTTTCTTT.

In this sample, this clonotype turned up many times. The V gene is TRBV19, the J gene TRBJ2-2; 10 nucleotides align to TRBD2. CDR1 is LNHDA, CDR2 SQIVND, per germline (reference sequence). V lost 3 bases to trimming and J lost 3 bases; unmatched junction nucleotides: 1. The CDR3 covers 15 residues. The CDR3 DNA reads TGTGCCAGTAGTATGACTAGCGGGCACACCGGGGAGCTGTTTTTT. Encoded protein: CASSMTSGHTGELFF.